The text below deals with one T cell receptor (beta chain). Its target is not known. This record belongs to a study of CXCR3-negative and CXCR3-positive naive CD8 T cells. Points from the study as a whole: Once cells were cryopreserved, CXCR3 expression went down partly, and most assays used fresh PBMCs. Both naive subsets showed comparably high diversity, and memory CD8+ cells showed much lower diversity. Whereas memory cells differed, naive CXCR3-negative and CXCR3-positive cells shared similar TRBV-TRBJ usage. Relative to CXCR3-negative naive cells, CXCR3-positive naive cells had more hydrophobic TRB CDR3s.

CDR1 is MGHDK, CDR2 SYGVNS, per germline. The CDR3 is made up of 14 amino acids. The libraries of TRB cDNA were constructed through 5' RACE using UMI labels. No DNA is given; TCRdb re-called the 5' RACE reads and lists each CDR3 protein once. In all, the sample yields about 98,000 distinct CDR3 sequences. The sequenced sample was naive CXCR3+ CD8+ T cells from blood. Stated subset: CD45RO-CCR7+CD27+CD95- naive CD8+ T cells expressing CXCR3 (TNR3+). This TCR was recovered from a human donor in good health. Some clones in this sample may be carry-over from other donors' samples. This chain links TRBV25-1 with TRBJ2-7; no DNA is available, so the TRBD1 call from TCRdb remains unchecked. The CDR3 region is CASSEGTGTCEQYF.